This T cell receptor beta chain is from a study of neoadjuvant nivolumab and ipilimumab in lung cancer (dated by TCRdb to 2019 to 2021). Study-level background: Nivolumab was administered intravenously at 3 mg/kg on days 1, 15 and 29, and in the combination arm ipilimumab 1 mg/kg was added on day 1 only. Seven patients had matched pretherapy and resected tumor pairs analyzed, with four treated with nivolumab and three with nivolumab plus ipilimumab. The trial treated under 50 patients with operable NSCLC: 23 were randomized to nivolumab monotherapy and roughly 20 to nivolumab plus ipilimumab. For each study arm, the primary endpoint of the trial was the rate of major pathologic response (MPR) in the intention-to-treat population. The study compared TCR repertoires in pretherapy (baseline) peripheral blood with TCR repertoires in tumors resected at surgery following neoadjuvant immune checkpoint blockade.

The paper's findings and limits, for the study overall: From pretherapy to surgery, tumor T-cell richness and clonality went up in three of three dual-therapy tumors, versus only two of four nivolumab-treated tumors. TCR richness in pretherapy blood showed a positive correlation with richness in tumors resected after neoadjuvant therapy (Spearman R of about 0.84). Greater TCR richness and clonality were observed in resected tumors than in tumor-adjacent uninvolved lung, and increases were observed in more dual-therapy-treated tumors. No significant correlation was found between TCR clonality and pathologic tumor regression, and only one major-pathologic-response sample was available for the clonality analysis. TCR sequencing was performed in a small number of samples.

In light of the paper, this sample's time point label describes: at surgical resection after neoadjuvant nivolumab +/- ipilimumab. The samples were obtained from NEOSTAR, a phase 2 randomized trial that tested neoadjuvant nivolumab or nivolumab plus ipilimumab, followed by surgery, in operable NSCLC. Library preparation was by the immunoSEQ multiplex PCR assay. As for how the authors treated the data: Repertoires were summarized by richness and clonality, and significantly expanded and contracted clones were identified between pre- and post-therapy samples. TCRdb took over this immuneACCESS table, retaining in-frame rearrangements with V and J assigned. Such tables are incomplete; in checked studies, under half of the missing clones stem from an unresolved V gene, and the remainder is unexplained. V and J calls and clone size are given by that table; D and trimming were obtained from the DNA. The sample includes about 27,000 clones, with roughly three quarters observed a single time. Roughly 20% of the sample is in the top ten clones.

This clone showed up just a few times. Its recognized antigen is unknown. The sample holds no much larger clone one base away, and base qualities are not on file. CDR1 and CDR2, looked up from the germline V gene, are SGHTA and FQGNSA. V trim: 9 bases; J trim: 3 bases; unmatched bases: 14. The CDR3, cysteine through phenylalanine, is 16 amino acids long. The sequence is cut down to CDR3 DNA, 48 bases in frame from base 1. Recombination connected TRBV7-2 to TRBJ1-5; 7 nucleotides in the junction match TRBD1. The TCR sequence derives from an adult with non-small cell lung cancer. Here the sequenced sample was tumor tissue, taken after neoadjuvant nivolumab, alone or with ipilimumab, at or shortly before surgery. The DNA is TGTGCCAGTACCTTGGGAGACAGGGTGTACAATCAGCCCCAGCATTTT. Its coded protein is CASTLGDRVYNQPQHF.